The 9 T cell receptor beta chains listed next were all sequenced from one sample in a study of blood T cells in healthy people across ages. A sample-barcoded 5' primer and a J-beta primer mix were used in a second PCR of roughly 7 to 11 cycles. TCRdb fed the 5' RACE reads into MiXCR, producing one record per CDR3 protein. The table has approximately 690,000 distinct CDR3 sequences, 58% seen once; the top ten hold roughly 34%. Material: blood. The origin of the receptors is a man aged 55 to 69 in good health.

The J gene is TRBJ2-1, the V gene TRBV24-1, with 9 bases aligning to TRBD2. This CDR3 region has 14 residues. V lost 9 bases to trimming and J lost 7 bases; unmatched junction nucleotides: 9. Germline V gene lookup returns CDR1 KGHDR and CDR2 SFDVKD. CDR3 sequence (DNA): TGTGCCACCGGACCAGCGGGGGGTACAAATGAGCAGTTCTTC. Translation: CATGPAGGTNEQFF.

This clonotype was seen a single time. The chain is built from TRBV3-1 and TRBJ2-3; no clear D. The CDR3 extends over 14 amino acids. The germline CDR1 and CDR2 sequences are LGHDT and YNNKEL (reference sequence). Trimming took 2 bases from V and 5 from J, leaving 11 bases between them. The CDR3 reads CASSQPRWGDTQYF. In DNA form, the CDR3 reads TGTGCCAGCAGCCAACCAAGGTGGGGAGATACGCAGTATTTT.

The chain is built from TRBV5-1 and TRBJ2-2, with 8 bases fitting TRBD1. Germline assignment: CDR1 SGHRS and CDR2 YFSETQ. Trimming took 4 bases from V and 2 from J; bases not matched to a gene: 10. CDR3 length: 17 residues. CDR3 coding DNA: TGCGCCAGCAGCCTCCGACAGGGGACGGTCAACACCGGGGAGCTGTTTTTT. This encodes CASSLRQGTVNTGELFF.

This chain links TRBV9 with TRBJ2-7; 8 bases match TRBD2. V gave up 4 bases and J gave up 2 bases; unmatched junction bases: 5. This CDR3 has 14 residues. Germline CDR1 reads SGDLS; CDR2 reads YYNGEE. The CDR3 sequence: CASSLLAETYEQYF. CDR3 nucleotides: TGTGCCAGCAGCTTACTAGCGGAGACCTACGAGCAGTACTTC.

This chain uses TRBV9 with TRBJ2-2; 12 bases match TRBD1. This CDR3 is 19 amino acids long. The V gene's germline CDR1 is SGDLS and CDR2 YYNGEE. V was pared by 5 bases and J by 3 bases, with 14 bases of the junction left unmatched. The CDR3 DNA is TGTGCCAGCAGGCCTACTGCCGGGACAGGGGGCGCGTACACCGGGGAGCTGTTTTTT. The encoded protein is CASRPTAGTGGAYTGELFF.

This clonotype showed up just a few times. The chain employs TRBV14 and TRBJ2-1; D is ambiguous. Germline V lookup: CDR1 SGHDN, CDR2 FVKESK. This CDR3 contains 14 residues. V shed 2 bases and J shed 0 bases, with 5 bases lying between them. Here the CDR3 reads CASSQSSSYNEQFF. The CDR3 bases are TGTGCCAGCAGCCAATCCAGCTCCTACAATGAGCAGTTCTTC.

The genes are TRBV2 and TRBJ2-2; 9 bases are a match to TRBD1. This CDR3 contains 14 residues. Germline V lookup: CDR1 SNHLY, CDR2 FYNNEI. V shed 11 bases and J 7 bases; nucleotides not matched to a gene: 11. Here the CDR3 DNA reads TGTGCCGCTCTGACAGGGGGGCAAGGCGGGGAGCTGTTTTTT. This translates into CAALTGGQGGELFF.

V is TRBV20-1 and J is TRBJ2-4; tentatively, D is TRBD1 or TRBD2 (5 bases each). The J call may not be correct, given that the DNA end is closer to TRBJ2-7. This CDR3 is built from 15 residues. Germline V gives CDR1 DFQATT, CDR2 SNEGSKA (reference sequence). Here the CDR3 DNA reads TGCAGTGCTAGAGATCTTGAGGGGATCAACTACGAGCAGTACTTC. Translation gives CSARDLEGINYEQYF.

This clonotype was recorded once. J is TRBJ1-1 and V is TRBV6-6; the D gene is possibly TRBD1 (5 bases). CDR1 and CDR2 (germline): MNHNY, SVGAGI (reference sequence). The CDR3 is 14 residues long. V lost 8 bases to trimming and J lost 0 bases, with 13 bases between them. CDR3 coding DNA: TGTGCCAGCGAACGGTGGGGGATGAACACTGAAGCTTTCTTT. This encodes CASERWGMNTEAFF.